This T cell receptor (beta chain) was recorded in a study of T cells after yellow fever vaccination. In the study overall: CD3, CD45RA, CCR7 and CD95 staining defined sorted EM, EMRA, CM and Tscm cells.

This CDR3 spans 16 amino acids. Germline values: CDR1 MRHNA, CDR2 SNTAGT. Germline trimming cut 2 bases from V and 0 bases from J; bases unmatched to any gene: 1. Findings of the study overall: The study re-detected most primary-vaccination clones after the booster (roughly 96% CD4, 80% to 90% CD8).

The TCR cDNA carried a universal primer site and UMIs from 5'RACE template switching. TCRdb passed the 5' RACE reads through MiXCR, listing each CDR3 protein once. The repertoire has roughly 32,000 distinct CDR3 sequences, 6.5% to 8.5% of them found once; the top ten carry approximately 23%. This specimen consisted of PBMCs, either bulk or a sorted T-cell subset (CD4+, CD8+, memory, or dextramer-sorted; not recorded which), obtained on the day of the first yellow fever vaccination. The source is a man between 18 and 35 years old who received the YFV17D yellow fever vaccine. The J gene is TRBJ2-3, the V gene TRBV6-4, with TRBD2 identical over 11 bases. The CDR3 here is CASSDLAGGSTDTQYF. DNA for the CDR3: TGTGCCAGCAGTGACCTAGCGGGGGGTAGCACAGATACGCAGTATTTT.